This TCR beta chain was sequenced in a study of T cell repertoires in cytomegalovirus infection. For the study at large: CMV infection plus the matching HLA type was flagged by public TCR beta signatures. Study-wide findings and caveats: Dominating the ex vivo response were TCR beta clonotypes that were CMV-specific and HLA-C-restricted. Carriers of CMV plus the relevant HLA were identified by cumulative public TCR beta family frequency.

This clonotype was seen repeatedly, ten times or more. Its antigen is as yet unknown. CDR1 is SGHTA and CDR2 is FQGNSA in the germline V gene. CDR3 size: 14 residues. Trimming took 3 bases from V and 0 from J, leaving 8 bases between them. TCRdb passed the reads through MiXCR, listing each CDR3 protein once. The sample has roughly 140,000 distinct CDR3 sequences, about 25% seen once. The TCR comes from a human donor in good health (CMV status not recorded). Some clones in this sample may be carry-over from other donors' samples. This chain links TRBV7-2 with TRBJ2-5; D possibly corresponds to TRBD2 (6 bases). Sample: PBMCs. The CDR3 loop reads CASSFAGNQETQYF. The DNA for the CDR3 is TGTGCCAGCAGCTTTGCGGGAAACCAAGAGACCCAGTACTTC.